This TCR beta chain was found in a study of response to subunit inactivated influenza vaccine. TCRdb recomputed calls from the RT-PCR reads with MiXCR, one row per CDR3 protein. This sample yields around 600,000 distinct CDR3 sequences, of which around 11% are seen a single time; 9.5% to 12% belongs to the top ten. Deletions cut 0 bases from V and 2 bases from J, with 11 bases between. The CDR3 is made up of 15 amino acids. Germline CDR1 and CDR2: LGHDT and YNNKEL (reference sequence). This clonotype has a handful of counts. The same sample was also studied in work on T cells expressing NK-cell markers. Turning to that study: Production of TCR beta cDNA relied on 5'RACE template switching with UMIs.

V and J are TRBV3-1 and TRBJ2-7; D is possibly TRBD1 or TRBD2 (5 bases each). The source material was PBMCs from blood, sampled on the day of vaccination. The clonotype originates from a man aged 50-60 years who received an inactivated influenza vaccine. CDR3 coding DNA: TGTGCCAGCAGCCAAGACACGGGGACCCCCTACGAGCAGTACTTC. Amino acid sequence: CASSQDTGTPYEQYF.